These 17 T cell receptor beta chains were sequenced from one sample in a study of T cells in Graves' hyperthyroidism and ophthalmopathy (dated by TCRdb to about 2019). Libraries were made using multiplex PCR. The run used an Illumina HiSeq 2000. TCR beta CDR3 regions were amplified from RNA transcripts. For the first round of RT-PCR on the TCR CDR3, the HTBI primer set was used together with the Qiagen OneStep RT-PCR kit. TCRdb reworked the public reads: Q25 trimming with fastp, MiXCR clone assembly, productive beta chains retained. Each CDR3 protein appears once, grouped with its most common genes and DNA. In this sample the table shows approximately 700,000 distinct CDR3 sequences, just under 45% of which occur a single time. Under 8% of the sample goes to the ten largest clones. The sequenced sample was peripheral blood or thyroid tissue (not recorded which). These receptors were obtained from an adult man with Graves' disease, either hyperthyroidism or ophthalmopathy (not recorded which).

The gene calls are TRBV20-1 and TRBJ2-5, with no clear D. The ends were cut back, 3 bases at V and 0 bases at J, with 5 bases in the middle. CDR3 size: 12 residues. CDR1 DFQATT and CDR2 SNEGSKA come from the germline V gene (reference sequence). CDR3 DNA sequence: TGCAGTGCTAGCGGTTACCAAGAGACCCAGTACTTC. The encoded protein is CSASGYQETQYF.

Points on this clonotype: This may be a read error: a much more frequent sequence differs by one nucleotide. V and J are TRBV29-1 and TRBJ2-7, with 7 bases matching TRBD1. This CDR3 is 13 amino acids long. Looked up from germline, CDR1 is SQVTM and CDR2 is ANQGSEA. The CDR3 protein is CNVGTATSYEQYF. CDR3 DNA sequence: TGCAACGTTGGGACAGCCACTTCCTACGAGCAGTACTTC.

This clonotype has at least ten counts. The V gene is TRBV14, the J gene TRBJ1-2; D unclear. Trimming pared 1 base from V and 6 bases from J, leaving 6 bases between. This CDR3 is built from 12 residues. Germline lookup yields CDR1 SGHDN and CDR2 FVKESK. CDR3 amino acids: CASSQGLDGYTF. CDR3 in DNA: TGTGCCAGCAGCCAAGGTCTAGATGGCTACACCTTC.

The gene calls are TRBV10-3 and TRBJ1-1, with unresolved D. The ends were cut back, 6 bases at V and 11 bases at J, with 7 bases in the middle. This CDR3 contains 9 residues. Germline V gene data show CDR1 as ENHRY and CDR2 as SYGVKD. The CDR3 DNA reads as TGTGCCATCAGGGACGGCGCTTTCTTT. This codes for CAIRDGAFF.

This clonotype has ten or more counts. The CDR3 DNA sequence: TGTGCCAGCAGCTTAGTCGGTCGTTACGAGCAGTACTTC. Translating it yields CASSLVGRYEQYF. V is TRBV7-9 and J is TRBJ2-7; no reliable D call. Trimming cost V 1 base and J 4 bases, with 8 bases left between them. Germline V CDR1 and CDR2: SEHNR, FQNEAQ (reference sequence). CDR3 length equals 13 residues.

This sequence joins TRBV29-1 and TRBJ2-5; D may match TRBD1 or TRBD2 (5 bases each). Germline CDR1 SQVTM, CDR2 ANQGSEA. The CDR3 sequence is 12 residues long. With 6 bases removed from V and 2 bases from J, the gap between germline ends came to 10 bases. The CDR3 sequence: CSVGDLQETQYF. The DNA for the CDR3 is TGCAGCGTGGGGGACCTACAAGAGACCCAGTACTTC.

The rearrangement links TRBV20-1 to TRBJ2-1; D ambiguous. Germline V gives CDR1 DFQATT, CDR2 SNEGSKA (reference sequence). V lost 6 bases and J 8 bases, leaving 11 bases between the germline ends. CDR3 length: 11 amino acids. CDR3 DNA sequence: TGCAGTGCAACCAGGAACGATGAGCAGTTCTTC. This gives the protein CSATRNDEQFF.

In its sample, this clonotype was seen a few times. This sequence joins TRBV6-1 and TRBJ2-5; possibly TRBD1 or TRBD2 for D (5 bases each). The germline V gene encodes CDR1 MNHNS and CDR2 SASEGT. Between the trimmed V and J ends, which lost 1 base and 2 bases, there was a span of 14 bases. CDR3 size: 16 residues. This CDR3 reads CASSEGWGRVQETQYF. CDR3 nucleotides: TGTGCCAGCAGTGAAGGTTGGGGACGGGTACAAGAGACCCAGTACTTC.

The chain has TRBV7-2 and TRBJ2-7; 9 bases line up with TRBD1. V was pared by 8 bases and J by 3 bases, with 8 bases of the junction left unmatched. The CDR3 covers 14 residues. CDR1 SGHTA and CDR2 FQGNSA come from the germline V gene. CDR3 sequence: CASRDREDSYEQYF. CDR3 coding DNA: TGTGCCAGCCGGGACAGGGAGGACAGCTACGAGCAGTACTTC.

The chain links TRBV20-1 to TRBJ2-2, with TRBD2 as a possible D gene (5 bases). The V gene's germline CDR1 is DFQATT and CDR2 SNEGSKA (reference sequence). The CDR3 is 14 amino acids. Trimming stripped 6 bases from V and 3 bases from J, with 14 bases between. The CDR3 coding sequence is TGCAGTGCCTCCCAGTTCGGGGACACCGGGGAGCTGTTTTTT. Translation: CSASQFGDTGELFF.

This clonotype was counted only a few times. The chain employs TRBV12-3 or TRBV12-4 and TRBJ1-4; perhaps TRBD1 as D (5 bases). V was shortened by 3 bases and J by 3 bases, with 8 bases between the two germline ends. The CDR3 runs to 14 residues. CDR3 DNA sequence: TGTGCCAGCAGTTTTCTGGGGCCTAATGAAAAACTGTTTTTT. Its protein is CASSFLGPNEKLFF.

This clonotype has a count of ten or more. The chain employs TRBV7-9 and TRBJ1-1; no clear D gene. This CDR3 is 11 amino acids long. In germline, CDR1 is SEHNR, CDR2 FQNEAQ (reference sequence). V was pared by 0 bases and J by 6 bases, with 2 bases between. The CDR3, as DNA: TGTGCCAGCAGCTTAGCTGCTGAAGCTTTCTTT. It encodes CASSLAAEAFF. The complete variable domain, with remaining parts taken from reference TRBV7-9 and TRBJ1-1, reads DTGVSQNPRHKITKRGQNVTFRCDPISEHNRLYWYRQTLGQGPEFLTYFQNEAQLEKSRLLSDRFSAERPKGSFSTLEIQRTEQGDSAMYLCASSLAAEAFFGQGTRLTVV.

This sequence joins TRBV7-9 and TRBJ1-1; D unresolved. The V gene lost 4 bases and the J gene lost 1 base, with 7 bases spanning the gap. CDR1 SEHNR and CDR2 FQNEAQ come from the germline V gene (reference sequence). This CDR3 contains 13 residues. The CDR3 region is CASSSNTNTEAFF. CDR3 nucleotide sequence: TGTGCCAGCAGCTCGAACACGAACACTGAAGCTTTCTTT.

V usage is TRBV11-2 and J usage is TRBJ1-1, with TRBD1 matching 7 bases. The CDR3 sequence is 15 residues long. CDR1 SGHAT and CDR2 FQNNGV come from the germline V gene. Unmatched junction bases numbered 15, after V lost 6 bases and J lost 8 bases. This CDR3 is CASSRAGTDSWEAFF. As DNA, the CDR3 is TGTGCCAGCAGTCGTGCCGGGACAGATAGTTGGGAAGCTTTCTTT.

This rearrangement joins TRBV15 to TRBJ1-6, with D unresolved. Trimming removed 2 bases at V and 6 bases at J, with 8 bases between. CDR1 is LNHNV and CDR2 is YYDKDF in the germline V gene (reference sequence). The CDR3 spans 14 residues. The chain's CDR3 is CATSRLDGNSPLHF. The CDR3 region has the DNA TGTGCCACCAGCAGATTGGACGGTAATTCACCCCTCCACTTT.

This rearrangement joins TRBV7-9 to TRBJ2-5; D gene uncertain. CDR1 SEHNR and CDR2 FQNEAQ come from the germline V gene (reference sequence). Trimming pared 2 bases from V and 2 bases from J, leaving 12 bases between. The length of the CDR3 is 15 residues. CDR3 sequence (DNA): TGTGCCAGCAGCTTACGGGTCTGGGGACAAGAGACCCAGTACTTC. Encoded protein: CASSLRVWGQETQYF.

V and J are TRBV2 and TRBJ1-5; D is perhaps TRBD1 (6 bases). V was shortened by 3 bases and J by 7 bases, with 31 bases between the two germline ends. From germline, CDR1 is SNHLY and CDR2 FYNNEI. CDR3 length equals 20 residues. This chain's CDR3 is CASSDPASGSWDTGEQPQHF. The CDR3 DNA follows: TGTGCCAGCAGTGACCCGGCTAGCGGGAGTTGGGACACCGGGGAGCAGCCCCAGCATTTT.